The 18 T cell receptor beta chains below all came from one sample that was sequenced in a study of regulatory T cells in long-lasting Graves disease. As for time point: newly diagnosed GD, antithyroid drugs for less than 3 months. The authors made the TCR library using RNA they extracted from PBMCs. Arm-PCR of CDR3 regions and iRepertoire HTBI primers were used to build TCR beta libraries. Each CDR3 protein is one row after TCRdb ran MiXCR on the multiplex PCR reads. The sample consists of fewer than 650,000 distinct CDR3 sequences, roughly 15% of them appearing once. The same data also contributed to another study, on T cells in Graves' hyperthyroidism and ophthalmopathy.

Sequencing was performed on peripheral blood mononuclear cells (PBMCs), taken at new diagnosis, from a patient treated with antithyroid drugs. Receptor source: a woman aged 30 to 39 with Graves disease.

V is TRBV20-1 and J is TRBJ2-5, with 7 bases lining up with TRBD2. The J call may be mistaken, given a closer DNA end match to TRBJ2-1. The CDR3 is made up of 14 amino acids. From germline, CDR1 is DFQATT and CDR2 SNEGSKA (reference sequence). The CDR3: CSASGGKGYNEQFF. As DNA, the CDR3 is TGCAGTGCTAGCGGGGGGAAGGGATACAATGAGCAGTTCTTC.

The chain uses TRBV9 and TRBJ2-7, with 9 bases lining up with TRBD2. In germline, CDR1 is SGDLS, CDR2 YYNGEE. The CDR3 covers 17 residues. After removal of 4 bases from V and 3 bases from J, the junction contained 14 bases not matched to a gene. In nucleotides, the CDR3 is TGTGCCAGCAGCCGCCCCGGGACCGGGACTAGCAGCTACGAGCAGTACTTC. Translating gives CASSRPGTGTSSYEQYF. The full variable domain, its missing parts supplied by reference TRBV9 and TRBJ2-7, is DSGVTQTPKHLITATGQRVTLRCSPRSGDLSVYWYQQSLDQGLQFLIQYYNGEERAKGNILERFSAQQFPDLHSELNLSSLELGDSALYFCASSRPGTGTSSYEQYFGPGTRLTVT.

With regard to this clonotype: No conserved phenylalanine or tryptophan ends this CDR3, so it is likely a read error. This chain uses TRBV30 with TRBJ1-5, with a tentative D call TRBD1 (5 bases). V was shortened by 4 bases and J by 6 bases, with 13 bases between the two germline ends. The length of the CDR3 is 13 residues. Germline V gene lookup returns CDR1 GTSNPN and CDR2 SVGIG (reference sequence). The CDR3 DNA follows: TGTGCCTGGAACCAGGGATTCGGTCAGCCCCAGCATTCT. It specifies CAWNQGFGQPQHS.

In this sample, this clonotype turned up many times. This chain joins TRBV28 and TRBJ2-2; 7 bases align to TRBD1. This CDR3 region has 15 residues. Losses at the gene ends were 6 bases for V and 3 bases for J; bases not matched to a gene: 7. Germline V gives CDR1 MDHEN, CDR2 SYDVKM. The CDR3 loop reads CASRARGRDTGELFF. In DNA form, the CDR3 reads TGTGCCAGCAGAGCAAGGGGGCGCGACACCGGGGAGCTGTTTTTT.

This clonotype has at least ten counts. The V call is TRBV6-1, the J call TRBJ1-2; TRBD1 agrees at 7 bases. The CDR3 consists of 15 residues. V lost 4 bases and J lost 4; bases outside the gene matches: 9. Germline V gene lookup returns CDR1 MNHNS and CDR2 SASEGT. The CDR3 loop reads CASSGGDRSAYGYTF. In DNA, the CDR3 is TGTGCCAGCAGTGGTGGGGACAGAAGCGCCTATGGCTACACCTTC.

The chain has TRBV3-1 and TRBJ2-1; D might be TRBD1 or TRBD2, each matching 5 bases. Between the trimmed V and J ends, which lost 4 bases and 0 bases, there was a span of 13 bases. The CDR3 is 16 amino acids. Germline V gene lookup returns CDR1 LGHDT and CDR2 YNNKEL (reference sequence). The CDR3 spells CASSPEAGSSYNEQFF. CDR3 sequence (DNA): TGTGCCAGCAGCCCCGAGGCAGGGAGCTCCTACAATGAGCAGTTCTTC.

This clonotype was detected a few times. This rearrangement joins TRBV5-4 to TRBJ2-3; TRBD2 matches at 7 bases. This CDR3 spans 20 amino acids. V trimming: 4 bases; J trimming: 4 bases; junction bases outside the gene matches: 24. Germline loops: CDR1 SGHNT, CDR2 YYREEE (reference sequence). The CDR3 spells CASSREVGLAEGWWADTQYF. The CDR3 nucleotides read TGTGCCAGCAGCCGGGAAGTGGGGCTAGCGGAGGGATGGTGGGCAGATACGCAGTATTTT.

The table lists this clonotype with many counts. The chain recombines TRBV2 with TRBJ2-3; tentative D call: TRBD1 (7 bases). Between the trimmed V and J ends, which lost 3 bases and 0 bases, there was a span of 10 bases. CDR3 length: 15 amino acids. Germline values: CDR1 SNHLY, CDR2 FYNNEI. CDR3 DNA sequence: TGTGCCAGCAGTGAGACAGGGACTAGCACAGATACGCAGTATTTT. Protein product: CASSETGTSTDTQYF.

This clonotype was observed a handful of times. At one boundary the junction diverges from the germline segment, which might be a read error. V is TRBV28 and J is TRBJ2-7; 7 nucleotides line up with TRBD1. The CDR3 runs 13 residues. Per the germline V gene, CDR1 is MDHEN and CDR2 is SYDVKM. The CDR3 protein is CASNRQGSYEQHF. CDR3 nucleotides: TGTGCCAGCAACCGACAGGGCTCCTACGAGCAGCACTTC. The full variable domain, its missing parts supplied by reference TRBV28 and TRBJ2-7, is DVKVTQSSRYLVKRTGEKVFLECVQDMDHENMFWYRQDPGLGLRLIYFSYDVKMKEKGDIPEGYSVSREKKERFSLILESASTNQTSMYLCASNRQGSYEQHFGPGTRLTVT.

This clonotype was picked up many times. The CDR3 DNA sequence: TGTGCCAGCAGGCCGGGACCGGGGCTGGCGGGAGCCTACAATGAGCAGTTCTTC. Its translation: CASRPGPGLAGAYNEQFF. The V gene is TRBV27, the J gene TRBJ2-1; 7 bases are shared with TRBD2. Germline CDR1 and CDR2: MNHEY and SMNVEV (reference sequence). CDR3 length: 18 amino acids. Trimming took 6 bases from V and 2 from J; bases not matched to a gene: 16.

This chain joins TRBV27 and TRBJ2-2; D may be TRBD2 (6 bases). Trimming shortened V by 4 bases and J by 4 bases, and 10 bases separated the two germline ends. Per germline, CDR1 MNHEY and CDR2 SMNVEV (reference sequence). This CDR3 has 14 amino acids. The CDR3 nucleotides read TGTGCCAGCAGTTCAACTAGCATCACCGGGGAGCTGTTTTTT. Translation: CASSSTSITGELFF.

This clonotype was observed a handful of times. V gene TRBV20-1 combines with J gene TRBJ2-1, with D unresolved. Trimming pared 0 bases from V and 7 bases from J, leaving 13 bases between. The CDR3 is 14 residues long. Germline CDR1 DFQATT, CDR2 SNEGSKA (reference sequence). CDR3 loop: CSARDAGRLNEQFF. CDR3 nucleotides: TGCAGTGCTAGAGATGCCGGCCGTCTAAATGAGCAGTTCTTC.

This clonotype showed up many times. The rearrangement joins TRBV19 to TRBJ1-2; D is unresolved. CDR1 is LNHDA, CDR2 SQIVND, per germline (reference sequence). The CDR3 runs to 13 residues. The V end was cut by 8 bases, the J end by 6 bases, with 16 bases between. The DNA of the CDR3 is TGTGCCAGTGGTTCAGGCAGGTCGAATGGCTACACCTTC. It encodes CASGSGRSNGYTF.

Ten or more counts support this clonotype. The CDR3 region has the DNA TGTGCCAGCAGACAAGGCCACTACAATGAGCAGTTCTTC. Amino acid sequence: CASRQGHYNEQFF. This sequence joins TRBV28 and TRBJ2-1; D gene unclear. Germline V gene lookup returns CDR1 MDHEN and CDR2 SYDVKM. Trimming removed 6 bases from V and 3 bases from J, with 9 bases in between. The CDR3 is 13 amino acids.

The V call is TRBV29-1, the J call TRBJ2-7; D gene uncertain. V lost 6 bases and J lost 2, with 8 bases in between. The CDR3 contains 11 residues. Germline V lookup: CDR1 SQVTM, CDR2 ANQGSEA. The CDR3 loop is CSVDTTYEQYF. The CDR3 nucleotides read TGCAGCGTAGACACTACCTACGAGCAGTACTTC.

This clonotype was seen once. The chain has TRBV20-1 and TRBJ2-7, with 8 bases aligning to TRBD2. Germline CDR1 DFQATT, CDR2 SNEGSKA (reference sequence). V gave up 5 bases and J gave up 7 bases; unmatched junction bases: 7. CDR3 length: 12 amino acids. The CDR3 here is CSAAHLAGEQYF. CDR3 DNA sequence: TGCAGTGCTGCCCATCTAGCGGGTGAGCAGTACTTC.

In this sample, this clonotype turned up a few times. The chain is built from TRBV5-4 and TRBJ2-3; TRBD2 matches 9 bases. CDR1 is SGHNT and CDR2 is YYREEE in the germline V gene (reference sequence). V was clipped by 2 bases and J by 6 bases; unmatched bases: 7. The CDR3 covers 15 residues. The CDR3 loop is CASSFSGRSEDTQYF. As DNA, the CDR3 is TGTGCCAGCAGCTTCAGCGGGAGGTCCGAGGATACGCAGTATTTT.

This clonotype was found many times. This chain joins TRBV28 and TRBJ1-5; D is unclear. V was trimmed by 3 bases and J by 1 base, leaving 7 bases between them. From germline, CDR1 is MDHEN and CDR2 SYDVKM. This CDR3 comprises 14 residues. The CDR3 loop reads CASSFWGSNQPQHF. Written as DNA, the CDR3 is TGTGCCAGCAGTTTTTGGGGAAGCAATCAGCCCCAGCATTTT.